The clone carrying this T cell receptor (beta chain) was found once. The CDR3 contains 17 residues. The V gene's germline CDR1 is MGHRA and CDR2 YSYEKL. V shed 4 bases, J shed 10 bases, and the junction held 13 bases outside the gene matches. The protocol was immunoSEQ multiplex PCR, while the TCRdb copy is restricted to in-frame clones and leaves out a portion. This sample carries about 300,000 clones, over 75% of them seen once, and the ten largest clones take about 4.1%. Assignments of participants to cohorts depended upon their own reported clinical history. These data come from a study of blood T cell repertoires in COVID-19. Study-level information: Material from acute and convalescent COVID-19 was sourced from the United States, Italy and Spain. PBMCs, B-cell-depleted T cells, or T cells provided the cDNA or gDNA that made up the material.

The receptor's source is a man younger than 45 who had recovered from COVID-19. This chain joins TRBV4-1 and TRBJ2-1; 13 nucleotides line up with TRBD2. Sequencing was done on a sample of PBMCs or T cells enriched from blood (not recorded which). CDR3 protein: CASSPELAGGSTREQFF. In nucleotides, the CDR3 is TGCGCCAGCAGCCCAGAACTAGCGGGGGGGTCAACCCGGGAGCAGTTCTTC.